This TCR beta chain is from a study of response to subunit inactivated influenza vaccine. Overall study findings and caveats: Few new T cells, the authors suggested, are recruited by each seasonal influenza vaccination.

This clonotype was observed at least ten times. Its target is unknown. V was shortened by 3 bases and J by 4 bases, with 13 bases between the two germline ends. Per the germline V gene, CDR1 is WSHSY and CDR2 is SAAADI. The CDR3 length is 15 residues. TCRdb re-called the RT-PCR reads with MiXCR, one entry per CDR3 protein. The sample records a few hundred thousand distinct CDR3 sequences, about a fifth being singletons. This TCR was sampled from a man aged 50-75 years who received an inactivated influenza vaccine. The sample consisted of PBMCs from blood, taken less than 22 months after vaccination. The genes are TRBV10-2 and TRBJ1-5; TRBD1 is a possible D gene (5 bases). The CDR3, as DNA: TGCGCCAGCAGTGATTGGAAGGGGAATAATCAGCCCCAGCATTTT. Translating gives CASSDWKGNNQPQHF.